Listed here is a single T cell receptor beta chain. Its cognate antigen is unknown. Looked up from germline, CDR1 is SGHRS and CDR2 is YFSETQ. The CDR3 runs 16 residues. V lost 0 bases and J lost 5; bases outside the gene matches: 7. These data belong to a study of early T cells in non-severe SARS-CoV-2 infection. Study summary: Unpaired chains resulted from sequencing bulk RNA of unsorted whole blood. General observations from the study: Private and CD4 specificities were missed by VDJdb matching, which favored anti-spike CD8 responses.

Attached unique molecular identifiers marked individual cDNA molecules. TCRdb reanalysed the 5' RACE reads using MiXCR and keeps one entry per CDR3 protein. Altogether tens of thousands of distinct CDR3 sequences are present, roughly 13% being singletons, with the ten largest covering roughly 8.3%. The receptor comes from an adult who was a healthcare worker with PCR-confirmed SARS-CoV-2 infection or an uninfected control (not recorded which). The sample consisted of whole blood. The rearrangement uses TRBV5-1 and TRBJ2-3, with 9 bases identical to TRBD2. CDR3 loop: CASSLATSGFGDTQYF. In DNA form, the CDR3 reads TGCGCCAGCAGCTTGGCCACTAGCGGGTTCGGAGATACGCAGTATTTT.